The 29 T cell receptor beta chains listed next were all sequenced from one sample in a study of cytomegalovirus exposure and HLA in healthy donors (dated 2017 in TCRdb). Library preparation used the immunoSEQ multiplex PCR assay. For the multiplex PCR, a mixture combining 60 forward primers for TCR Vbeta segments and 13 reverse primers for TCR Jbeta segments was used. Not all clones reach the TCRdb copy of this immuneACCESS table, which keeps in-frame sequences only. Checked studies attribute under half of the gap to unresolved V genes and leave the rest unexplained. This sample gives about 140,000 clones in total; roughly 74% of them show up just once. In total, the top ten clones hold 3.3% of the sample. Material: PBMCs. These receptor sequences come from a man aged 40-50 years in good health and CMV-seronegative.

V gene TRBV4-1 combines with J gene TRBJ2-2, with a weak D call TRBD1 (5 bases). Deletions cut 0 bases from V and 7 bases from J, with 12 bases between. The germline CDR1 and CDR2 sequences are MGHRA and YSYEKL. There are 15 residues in the CDR3. DNA of the CDR3: TGCGCCAGCAGCCAAGATCAAGGGGCAAGCGGGGAGCTGTTTTTT. Its translation is CASSQDQGASGELFF.

This clone was detected only a few times. The chain has TRBV5-4 and TRBJ2-7, with 7 bases identical to TRBD1. V shed 4 bases, J shed 3 bases, and the junction held 7 bases outside the gene matches. This CDR3 has 14 amino acids. The germline V gene has CDR1 SGHNT and CDR2 YYREEE (reference sequence). The CDR3: CASSLGAGGYEQYF. The CDR3 bases are TGTGCCAGCAGCCTAGGGGCAGGGGGCTACGAGCAGTACTTC.

This clone has a handful of counts. The chain employs TRBV5-1 and TRBJ1-5; D possibly corresponds to TRBD1 (5 bases). Trimming pared 4 bases from V and 3 bases from J, leaving 11 bases between. Germline-derived CDR1 and CDR2 are SGHRS and YFSETQ. The CDR3 contains 14 residues. The chain's CDR3 is CASSPDGHNQPQHF. In DNA, the CDR3 is TGCGCCAGCAGCCCGGACGGACACAATCAGCCCCAGCATTTT.

The V and J genes are TRBV19 and TRBJ1-1, with D tentatively TRBD1 (6 bases). Per the germline V gene, CDR1 is LNHDA and CDR2 is SQIVND (reference sequence). V was shortened by 5 bases and J by 0 bases, with 13 bases between the two germline ends. The CDR3 consists of 15 residues. The CDR3 loop reads CASSARTALNTEAFF. The CDR3 bases are TGTGCCAGTAGTGCCCGGACAGCGTTGAACACTGAAGCTTTCTTT.

This rearrangement joins TRBV7-8 to TRBJ1-1; no clear D. Trimming stripped 2 bases from V and 7 bases from J, with 8 bases between. From germline, CDR1 is SGHVS and CDR2 FQNEAQ. The CDR3 extends over 12 amino acids. The CDR3 here is CASSLFTDEAFF. CDR3 nucleotides: TGTGCCAGCAGCTTATTCACAGATGAAGCTTTCTTT.

This clone was seen a handful of times. This rearrangement joins TRBV5-4 to TRBJ1-1; 7 nucleotides align to TRBD1. Losses at the gene ends were 3 bases for V and 0 bases for J; bases not matched to a gene: 5. This CDR3 comprises 15 residues. Germline loops: CDR1 SGHNT, CDR2 YYREEE (reference sequence). CDR3 DNA sequence: TGTGCCAGCAGCTCCTACACAGGGGTGAACACTGAAGCTTTCTTT. This gives the protein CASSSYTGVNTEAFF.

The V gene is TRBV9, the J gene TRBJ2-3, with 9 bases lining up with TRBD2. CDR3 size: 18 residues. V shed 4 bases, J shed 2 bases, and the junction held 14 bases outside the gene matches. Germline loops: CDR1 SGDLS, CDR2 YYNGEE. The CDR3 protein is CASSPRLADLPPTDTQYF. The CDR3 DNA is TGTGCCAGCAGCCCCCGACTAGCGGATTTACCCCCCACAGATACGCAGTATTTT.

This sequence joins TRBV7-2 and TRBJ2-7; 7 positions agree with TRBD2. Germline CDR1 reads SGHTA; CDR2 reads FQGNSA. The CDR3 extends over 16 amino acids. V lost 3 bases and J lost 0; bases outside the gene matches: 8. The chain's CDR3 is CASSFPRSGSSYEQYF. In nucleotides, the CDR3 is TGTGCCAGCAGCTTCCCACGTAGCGGGTCCTCCTACGAGCAGTACTTC.

This chain connects TRBV11-2 to TRBJ1-5, with 7 nucleotides matching TRBD1. The CDR3 covers 16 residues. Germline CDR1 and CDR2: SGHAT and FQNNGV. Trimming removed 4 bases from V and 4 bases from J; junction bases left unmatched: 10. The CDR3 region has the DNA TGTGCCAGCAGCTCCGTCCGGGGACAGAGGAATCAGCCCCAGCATTTT. Its protein is CASSSVRGQRNQPQHF. Together with reference TRBV11-2 and TRBJ1-5, the CDR3 gives the full variable domain: EAGVAQSPRYKIIEKRQSVAFWCNPISGHATLYWYQQILGQGPKLLIQFQNNGVVDDSQLPKDRFSAERLKGVDSTLKIQPAKLEDSAVYLCASSSVRGQRNQPQHFGDGTRLSIL.

This chain uses TRBV15 with TRBJ2-7; 8 bases are a match to TRBD1. The germline CDR1 and CDR2 sequences are LNHNV and YYDKDF (reference sequence). Germline trimming cut 3 bases from V and 0 bases from J; bases unmatched to any gene: 1. CDR3 length equals 14 residues. This chain's CDR3 is CATSSGQGSYEQYF. CDR3 bases: TGTGCCACCAGCAGTGGACAGGGCTCCTACGAGCAGTACTTC.

V usage is TRBV19 and J usage is TRBJ2-5, with 8 bases fitting TRBD1. The CDR3 has 16 amino acids. Trimming took 3 bases from V and 5 from J; bases not matched to a gene: 11. CDR1 LNHDA and CDR2 SQIVND come from the germline V gene (reference sequence). The CDR3 region is CASSISAQGAGETQYF. CDR3 nucleotide sequence: TGTGCCAGTAGTATTTCGGCGCAGGGGGCCGGGGAGACCCAGTACTTC.

The genes are TRBV5-1 and TRBJ1-1, with 11 bases fitting TRBD1. The V gene end was trimmed by 3 bases and the J gene end by 9 bases; junction bases not matched to a gene: 10. This CDR3 has 15 residues. Germline values: CDR1 SGHRS, CDR2 YFSETQ. The CDR3 sequence is CASSSLAGQGAKAFF. CDR3 in DNA: TGCGCCAGCAGCTCGCTTGCAGGACAGGGGGCGAAAGCTTTCTTT.

The chain employs TRBV7-9 and TRBJ2-1; 16 nucleotides agree with TRBD2. Per germline, CDR1 SEHNR and CDR2 FQNEAQ (reference sequence). CDR3 size: 18 residues. V trimming: 5 bases; J trimming: 8 bases; junction bases outside the gene matches: 12. The DNA for the CDR3 is TGTGCCAGCAGCAAGGCGACGGGACTAGCGGGGGGGGGTGATGAGCAGTTCTTC. Protein: CASSKATGLAGGGDEQFF.

In this sample, this clone turned up a few times. The chain carries TRBV6-5 and TRBJ1-2; no clear D. Trimming removed 2 bases at V and 3 bases at J, with 10 bases between. This CDR3 has 14 residues. Looked up from germline, CDR1 is MNHEY and CDR2 is SVGAGI. This chain's CDR3 is CASSYSTSDYGYTF. In nucleotides, the CDR3 is TGTGCCAGCAGTTACAGTACTTCGGACTATGGCTACACCTTC.

This chain uses TRBV11-2 with TRBJ2-7; D is perhaps TRBD2 (5 bases). Germline assignment: CDR1 SGHAT and CDR2 FQNNGV. The V end lost 1 base, the J end lost 4 bases, and 11 bases lay between the germline ends. The CDR3 contains 14 residues. CDR3 in amino acids: CASSLVRRGYEQYF. The CDR3 region has the DNA TGTGCCAGCAGCTTAGTACGCCGCGGGTACGAGCAGTACTTC.

The chain carries TRBV6-5 and TRBJ1-2, with 9 bases that match TRBD1. The CDR3 extends over 14 amino acids. J gave up 4 bases and V 8 bases, and 8 bases lay outside the gene matches. Looked up from germline, CDR1 is MNHEY and CDR2 is SVGAGI. CDR3 in DNA: TGTGCCAGCGCTCGGGACAGGGTATTCTATGGCTACACCTTC. Translation gives CASARDRVFYGYTF.

This rearrangement joins TRBV5-6 to TRBJ1-2; 9 positions match TRBD1. The CDR3 totals 13 residues. The V gene's germline CDR1 is SGHDT and CDR2 YYEEEE. V shed 1 base and J 8 bases; nucleotides not matched to a gene: 3. This CDR3 reads CASSLWDREGYTF. CDR3 bases: TGTGCCAGCAGCTTGTGGGACAGGGAGGGCTACACCTTC. The full variable domain, completed using reference TRBV5-6 and TRBJ1-2, is DAGVTQSPTHLIKTRGQQVTLRCSPKSGHDTVSWYQQALGQGPQFIFQYYEEEERQRGNFPDRFSGHQFPNYSSELNVNALLLGDSALYLCASSLWDREGYTFGSGTRLTVV.

This clone was counted a few times. The chain recombines TRBV2 with TRBJ2-7, with TRBD2 as a possible D gene (5 bases). V was clipped by 8 bases and J by 0 bases, with 8 bases between them. Per germline, CDR1 SNHLY and CDR2 FYNNEI. The CDR3 loop spans 12 amino acids. CDR3 sequence (DNA): TGTGCCAGCTTGGGGAGCTCCTACGAGCAGTACTTC. This sequence encodes CASLGSSYEQYF.

This clone came up a few times. The V gene is TRBV6-5, the J gene TRBJ2-6; no clear D gene. This CDR3 spans 14 amino acids. Germline V CDR1 and CDR2: MNHEY, SVGAGI. V lost 5 bases and J 4 bases, leaving 9 bases between the germline ends. CDR3 loop: CASSLVSGANVLTF. The CDR3 bases are TGTGCCAGCAGTCTAGTCTCCGGGGCCAACGTCCTGACTTTC.

The rearrangement uses TRBV27 and TRBJ2-1; 14 bases match TRBD2. The V segment lost 5 bases and the J segment 7 bases; nucleotides outside the gene matches: 7. Germline lookup yields CDR1 MNHEY and CDR2 SMNVEV (reference sequence). The CDR3 consists of 16 residues. CDR3 amino acids: CASSLRLAGGKNEQFF. CDR3 DNA: TGTGCCAGCAGTCTGAGACTAGCGGGGGGGAAGAATGAGCAGTTCTTC.

This clone was observed once. The chain recombines TRBV18 with TRBJ1-6, with 8 bases that match TRBD1. CDR1 and CDR2 from the germline V gene are KGHSH and LQKENI. V was clipped by 1 base and J by 7 bases; unmatched bases: 3. The CDR3 has 15 residues. This CDR3 is CASSPQDRENSPLHF. Here the CDR3 DNA reads TGTGCCAGCTCACCACAGGACAGGGAGAATTCACCCCTCCACTTT.

This chain links TRBV2 with TRBJ1-2, with D tentatively TRBD1 (5 bases). The germline V and J ends were trimmed by 1 base and 7 bases, with 10 bases remaining between them. The CDR3 has 13 residues. CDR1 and CDR2 (germline): SNHLY, FYNNEI. CDR3 coding DNA: TGTGCCAGCAGTGAAGAACAGGAGGGTGGCTACACCTTC. Translation gives CASSEEQEGGYTF.

V is TRBV5-1 and J is TRBJ1-1; D gene ambiguous. This CDR3 is 13 amino acids long. Germline V gene sequence: CDR1 SGHRS, CDR2 YFSETQ. The germline V and J ends were trimmed by 1 base and 1 base, with 5 bases remaining between them. CDR3 loop: CASSLIRNTEAFF. The CDR3 nucleotides are TGCGCCAGCAGCTTGATTAGGAACACTGAAGCTTTCTTT.

The chain links TRBV5-6 to TRBJ1-3; TRBD1 agrees at 7 bases. Germline loops: CDR1 SGHDT, CDR2 YYEEEE. The CDR3 consists of 17 residues. Unmatched junction bases numbered 15, after V lost 4 bases and J lost 5 bases. CDR3 in amino acids: CASSLRTIWDSRNTIYF. The CDR3 DNA reads as TGTGCCAGCAGCCTCCGAACAATATGGGACAGCCGAAACACCATATATTTT.

This chain connects TRBV29-1 to TRBJ1-2; D may be TRBD1 (6 bases). Trimming cost V 5 bases and J 2 bases, with 9 bases left between them. Germline-derived CDR1 and CDR2 are SQVTM and ANQGSEA. The CDR3 length is 12 residues. The CDR3 coding sequence is TGCAGCGTTAAAACAGGGAACTATGGCTACACCTTC. It codes for CSVKTGNYGYTF.

This clone was found a few times. The chain couples TRBV9 to TRBJ2-7; D is perhaps TRBD1 (6 bases). CDR1 SGDLS and CDR2 YYNGEE come from the germline V gene. Deletions cut 3 bases from V and 0 bases from J, with 19 bases between. The CDR3 extends over 17 amino acids. The CDR3 is CASSEGDNARSSYEQYF. The CDR3 DNA reads as TGTGCCAGCAGCGAGGGGGACAATGCAAGGAGCTCCTACGAGCAGTACTTC.

This rearrangement joins TRBV2 to TRBJ1-5; 7 bases align to TRBD1. V shed 7 bases and J 2 bases; nucleotides not matched to a gene: 5. Germline CDR1 and CDR2: SNHLY and FYNNEI. The CDR3 is 14 residues long. This CDR3 is CASTETGGNQPQHF. In nucleotides, the CDR3 is TGTGCCAGCACAGAAACAGGGGGCAATCAGCCCCAGCATTTT.

V gene TRBV5-6 combines with J gene TRBJ1-2; D is unresolved. Germline V gives CDR1 SGHDT, CDR2 YYEEEE. CDR3 length: 14 amino acids. Trimming cost V 0 bases and J 4 bases, with 10 bases left between them. The CDR3 bases are TGTGCCAGCAGCTTGGAAGGCGGTATCTATGGCTACACCTTC. Amino acid sequence: CASSLEGGIYGYTF.

This chain connects TRBV18 to TRBJ2-7; TRBD1 matches 7 bases. J gave up 3 bases and V 6 bases, and 8 bases lay outside the gene matches. This CDR3 has 14 amino acids. Germline V gives CDR1 KGHSH, CDR2 LQKENI. CDR3 amino acids: CASSLTRDSYEQYF. CDR3 sequence (DNA): TGTGCCAGCTCTCTTACTCGGGACAGCTACGAGCAGTACTTC.